The 9 T cell receptor beta chains below were found in one sample sequenced in a study of T cells in Graves' hyperthyroidism and ophthalmopathy (dated by TCRdb to the late 2010s). Library generation was performed with multiplex PCR. The reads were generated on an Illumina HiSeq 2000. The TCR beta CDR3 regions were amplified from the RNA transcripts. For the first round of RT-PCR on the TCR CDR3, the HTBI primer set was used together with the Qiagen OneStep RT-PCR kit. Using fastp trimming at Q25 and MiXCR clonotype assembly, TCRdb reanalyzed the public sequencing data and kept in-frame beta chains. Each record represents a unique CDR3 protein, reported with the most common genes and DNA among its rows. For this sample the table gives roughly 400,000 distinct CDR3 sequences, of which about 14% were detected only once. The ten largest clones take up 25% to 30% of the sample. Material: blood. The receptors originated from a man aged 50 to 59 with Graves' ophthalmopathy.

This clonotype occurred a few times. The chain carries TRBV6-5 and TRBJ2-1, with D hard to call. Trimming cost V 0 bases and J 4 bases, with 10 bases left between them. Germline CDR1 and CDR2: MNHEY and SVGAGI. The CDR3 loop spans 15 amino acids. CDR3 sequence (DNA): TGTGCCAGCAGTTACTCCGATCCACATTACAATGAGCAGTTCTTC. It yields the protein CASSYSDPHYNEQFF.

This clonotype was detected many times. The V and J genes are TRBV2 and TRBJ2-3, with 11 bases matching TRBD1. CDR3 length equals 15 residues. Trimming took 6 bases from V and 4 from J; bases not matched to a gene: 6. Germline V lookup: CDR1 SNHLY, CDR2 FYNNEI. CDR3 sequence (DNA): TGTGCCAGCAGGAAGGACAGGGGGCGCGCAGATACGCAGTATTTT. Its translation: CASRKDRGRADTQYF.

Many counts were recorded for this clonotype. V usage is TRBV11-2 and J usage is TRBJ2-1, with TRBD2 matching 8 bases. This CDR3 region has 19 residues. Germline CDR1 SGHAT, CDR2 FQNNGV. V gave up 5 bases and J gave up 6 bases; unmatched junction bases: 21. The CDR3 reads CASSQRSSGIQTPLNEQFF. The CDR3 DNA follows: TGTGCCAGCAGCCAAAGGAGTAGCGGGATACAGACACCTCTCAATGAGCAGTTCTTC.

This clonotype was counted many times. The J gene is TRBJ2-1, the V gene TRBV11-2; the match to TRBD2 covers 9 bases. The germline CDR1 and CDR2 sequences are SGHAT and FQNNGV. The CDR3 covers 15 residues. Unmatched junction bases numbered 6, after V lost 5 bases and J lost 4 bases. The CDR3 DNA is TGTGCCAGCAGCAAGCGGGGGGCCGGATACAATGAGCAGTTCTTC. Translation: CASSKRGAGYNEQFF. The entire variable domain, with the rest obtained from reference TRBV11-2 and TRBJ2-1, is as follows: EAGVAQSPRYKIIEKRQSVAFWCNPISGHATLYWYQQILGQGPKLLIQFQNNGVVDDSQLPKDRFSAERLKGVDSTLKIQPAKLEDSAVYLCASSKRGAGYNEQFFGPGTRLTVL.

This clonotype was detected a few times. V gene TRBV29-1 combines with J gene TRBJ1-2; D uncertain. Looked up from germline, CDR1 is SQVTM and CDR2 is ANQGSEA. This CDR3 is built from 14 residues. Deletions cut 4 bases from V and 3 bases from J, with 15 bases between. CDR3: CSVAPLRVDYGYTF. CDR3 nucleotide sequence: TGCAGCGTTGCTCCGCTCCGGGTAGACTATGGCTACACCTTC.

This clonotype was seen many times. J is TRBJ2-2 and V is TRBV20-1; D is perhaps TRBD1 (6 bases). CDR1 DFQATT and CDR2 SNEGSKA come from the germline V gene (reference sequence). V lost 1 base to trimming and J lost 0 bases, with 6 bases between them. CDR3 length equals 14 residues. CDR3 coding DNA: TGCAGTGCTAGAGGGACAGCGAACACCGGGGAGCTGTTTTTT. The encoded protein is CSARGTANTGELFF.

The V gene is TRBV24-1, the J gene TRBJ2-1, with D perhaps matching TRBD2 (6 bases). This CDR3 is 14 amino acids long. CDR1 is KGHDR and CDR2 is SFDVKD in the germline V gene. With 9 bases removed from V and 2 bases from J, the gap between germline ends came to 13 bases. The CDR3 DNA reads as TGTGCCACCCAAGACGGCGGGACCTACAATGAGCAGTTCTTC. It codes for CATQDGGTYNEQFF.

This clonotype was counted many times. This rearrangement joins TRBV20-1 to TRBJ2-3; the match to TRBD2 covers 7 bases. Trimming took 0 bases from V and 3 from J; bases not matched to a gene: 6. The CDR3 spans 15 residues. Germline V gene data show CDR1 as DFQATT and CDR2 as SNEGSKA (reference sequence). CDR3 in amino acids: CSAREPAGLTDTQYF. CDR3 in DNA: TGCAGTGCTAGAGAACCAGCGGGATTAACAGATACGCAGTATTTT.

With regard to this clonotype: A junction end diverges from the germline sequence, so it may reflect a read error. The J gene is TRBJ1-1, the V gene TRBV29-1; D gene unclear. The CDR3 runs to 14 residues. CDR1 and CDR2 from the germline V gene are SQVTM and ANQGSEA. CDR3 in DNA: TGCAGCGTTGAAGAATTGGCGGGGAACACTAAAGCTTTCTTT. Its translation is CSVEELAGNTKAFF.